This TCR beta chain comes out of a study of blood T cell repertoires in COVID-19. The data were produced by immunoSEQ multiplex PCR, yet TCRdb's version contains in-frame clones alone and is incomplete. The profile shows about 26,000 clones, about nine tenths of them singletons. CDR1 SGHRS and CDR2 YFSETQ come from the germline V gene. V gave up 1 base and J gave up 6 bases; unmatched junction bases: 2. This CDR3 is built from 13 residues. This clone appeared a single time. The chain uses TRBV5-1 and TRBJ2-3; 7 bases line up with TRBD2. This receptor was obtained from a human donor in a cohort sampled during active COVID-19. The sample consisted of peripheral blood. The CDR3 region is CASSLPGGDTQYF. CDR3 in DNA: TGCGCCAGCAGCTTGCCCGGGGGGGATACGCAGTATTTT.